Each of the 32 T cell receptor beta chains below was sequenced from the same sample in a study of regulatory T cells in long-lasting Graves disease. Libraries of TCR beta came from iRepertoire HTBI primers plus Arm-PCR of CDR3 regions. TCRdb reanalysed the multiplex PCR reads using MiXCR and keeps one entry per CDR3 protein. The repertoire has about 610,000 distinct CDR3 sequences, approximately 16% of them found once; the top ten carry 12%. Time point of the sample: newly diagnosed GD, antithyroid drugs for less than 3 months. PBMC-extracted RNA yielded the TCR library. The sample was also linked to a second study, of T cells in Graves' hyperthyroidism and ophthalmopathy.

The sample consisted of peripheral blood mononuclear cells (PBMCs), taken at new diagnosis, from a patient treated with antithyroid drugs. The receptors come from a man between 18 and 35 years old with Graves disease.

The table lists this clonotype with many counts. V gene TRBV5-1 combines with J gene TRBJ2-7; the match to TRBD2 covers 7 bases. Germline loops: CDR1 SGHRS, CDR2 YFSETQ. V was pared by 4 bases and J by 0 bases, with 7 bases of the junction left unmatched. The CDR3 extends over 15 amino acids. The CDR3 bases are TGCGCCAGCAGCGATACCCTAGCGGCCTCCTACGAGCAGTACTTC. Its translation: CASSDTLAASYEQYF.

As concerns this clonotype: A much larger clonotype is one base distant, so this may be a read error. The chain carries TRBV2 and TRBJ2-1; 9 nucleotides match TRBD1. Germline loops: CDR1 SNHLY, CDR2 FYNNEI. The junction had 13 bases not matched to a gene; V was cut back by 6 bases and J by 10 bases. The CDR3 is 15 amino acids. CDR3 nucleotide sequence: TGTGCCAGCAGGGGGGACAGGGCGGAAACCTACGAGCAGTTCTTC. Protein sequence: CASRGDRAETYEQFF.

This clonotype was observed many times. V usage is TRBV27 and J usage is TRBJ2-5, with D perhaps TRBD2 (5 bases). The CDR3 contains 14 residues. V was clipped by 2 bases and J by 2 bases, with 9 bases between them. Germline values: CDR1 MNHEY, CDR2 SMNVEV (reference sequence). This chain's CDR3 is CASSLLDSQETQYF. The CDR3, as DNA: TGTGCCAGCAGTTTACTGGACTCACAAGAGACCCAGTACTTC.

This clonotype was detected ten times or more. J is TRBJ2-7 and V is TRBV25-1, with TRBD1 matching over 9 bases. Germline V CDR1 and CDR2: MGHDK, SYGVNS. This CDR3 spans 14 amino acids. V was clipped by 6 bases and J by 3 bases; unmatched bases: 6. As DNA, the CDR3 is TGTGCCAGCAGCGCAAGGACAGGGGACTACGAGCAGTACTTC. Translated: CASSARTGDYEQYF.

This clonotype was seen ten or more times. V is TRBV12-3 or TRBV12-4 and J is TRBJ2-3; 16 bases line up with TRBD2. The CDR3 sequence is 20 residues long. With V trimmed by 2 bases and J by 2 bases, 10 bases remained unmatched. The CDR3 DNA reads as TGTGCCAGCAGTTTACTGGGACTAGCGGGAGGGCCTACCCTCACAGATACGCAGTATTTT. Translation gives CASSLLGLAGGPTLTDTQYF.

This clonotype was counted only a few times. This CDR3 reads CASSLEVSGPTDTQYF. CDR3 DNA: TGCGCCAGCAGCTTGGAGGTCAGCGGACCCACAGATACGCAGTATTTT. The rearrangement links TRBV5-1 to TRBJ2-3; tentatively, D is TRBD2 (5 bases). The CDR3 covers 16 residues. Trimming removed 0 bases from V and 2 bases from J, with 13 bases in between. Germline CDR1 and CDR2: SGHRS and YFSETQ.

This clonotype was observed many times. J is TRBJ1-1 and V is TRBV7-8, with D unclear. This CDR3 spans 14 amino acids. V was shortened by 7 bases and J by 4 bases, with 16 bases between the two germline ends. Germline CDR1 is SGHVS and CDR2 is FQNEAQ. The CDR3 reads CASTPRRAVTEAFF. The CDR3 DNA is TGTGCCAGCACCCCACGCCGGGCAGTCACTGAAGCTTTCTTT.

This clonotype has ten or more counts. V is TRBV30 and J is TRBJ2-7; D uncertain. Germline V CDR1 and CDR2: GTSNPN, SVGIG (reference sequence). V was trimmed by 0 bases and J by 4 bases, leaving 7 bases between them. This CDR3 has 12 residues. CDR3 loop: CAWSVRAYEQYF. The CDR3 nucleotides read TGTGCCTGGAGTGTACGGGCTTACGAGCAGTACTTC. Full variable domain (missing parts from reference TRBV30 and TRBJ2-7): SQTIHQWPATLVQPVGSPLSLECTVEGTSNPNLYWYRQAAGRGLQLLFYSVGIGQISSEVPQNLSASRPQDRQFILSSKKLLLSDSGFYLCAWSVRAYEQYFGPGTRLTVT.

This clonotype was counted between two and nine times. V is TRBV9 and J is TRBJ2-1, with TRBD2 matching over 11 bases. This CDR3 contains 15 residues. The V segment lost 8 bases and the J segment 3 bases; nucleotides outside the gene matches: 7. Germline values: CDR1 SGDLS, CDR2 YYNGEE. CDR3 residues: CASDPGTSGYNEQFF. Here the CDR3 DNA reads TGTGCCAGTGACCCCGGGACTAGCGGCTACAATGAGCAGTTCTTC.

This clonotype was observed at least ten times. This chain uses TRBV20-1 with TRBJ2-3; either TRBD1 or TRBD2 may fit D (5 bases each). V was clipped by 1 base and J by 1 base, with 12 bases between them. Germline CDR1 DFQATT, CDR2 SNEGSKA (reference sequence). The CDR3 is made up of 15 amino acids. Here the CDR3 DNA reads TGCAGTGCTAGAGTTGCGGGCAGGGGCACAGATACGCAGTATTTT. This sequence encodes CSARVAGRGTDTQYF.

This clonotype showed up many times. The V gene is TRBV28, the J gene TRBJ2-1; D is possibly TRBD2 (5 bases). The V and J ends lost 8 bases and 2 bases respectively, with 16 bases between them. Germline CDR1 and CDR2: MDHEN and SYDVKM. The length of the CDR3 is 15 residues. The CDR3 loop is CASGSRREPYNEQFF. CDR3 bases: TGTGCCAGCGGCTCAAGAAGGGAGCCCTACAATGAGCAGTTCTTC.

In its sample, this clonotype was seen many times. The chain links TRBV12-3 or TRBV12-4 to TRBJ1-4; tentative D call: TRBD1 (6 bases). The V gene lost 5 bases and the J gene lost 3 bases, with 13 bases spanning the gap. The CDR3 is made up of 15 amino acids. CDR3 sequence (DNA): TGTGCCAGCAGTCAGCAGGGGTTGGCTAATGAAAAACTGTTTTTT. Its protein is CASSQQGLANEKLFF.

There are many counts of this clonotype. Germline is not matched at one junction end, which may reflect a read error. The V and J genes are TRBV29-1 and TRBJ2-7; possible D gene TRBD2, 5 bases. Germline V gene lookup returns CDR1 SQVTM and CDR2 ANQGSEA. This CDR3 has 13 residues. The CDR3 nucleotides read TGCAGCGTAGAAGCGGAACGAGCCTACGAGCAGTACTTC. This encodes CSVEAERAYEQYF.

This clonotype appeared many times. This chain joins TRBV12-3 or TRBV12-4 and TRBJ2-7; the match to TRBD1 covers 10 bases. V dropped 7 bases and J dropped 7; count of bases not matched to a gene: 10. This CDR3 is built from 14 residues. CDR3 region: CASMYRDRGEEQYF. In nucleotides, the CDR3 is TGTGCCAGCATGTACCGGGACAGGGGCGAAGAGCAGTACTTC.

The chain couples TRBV7-9 to TRBJ2-1, with D maybe TRBD2 (6 bases). Per the germline V gene, CDR1 is SEHNR and CDR2 is FQNEAQ (reference sequence). V dropped 3 bases and J dropped 4 bases, with 25 bases sitting between them. This CDR3 is built from 19 residues. CDR3 amino acids: CASSLGGMTGRKKYNEQFF. For the CDR3, the DNA is TGTGCCAGCAGCTTGGGGGGAATGACTGGCAGAAAAAAATACAATGAGCAGTTCTTC. The full variable domain, its missing parts supplied by reference TRBV7-9 and TRBJ2-1, is DTGVSQNPRHKITKRGQNVTFRCDPISEHNRLYWYRQTLGQGPEFLTYFQNEAQLEKSRLLSDRFSAERPKGSFSTLEIQRTEQGDSAMYLCASSLGGMTGRKKYNEQFFGPGTRLTVL.

This clonotype was counted between two and nine times. The chain recombines TRBV9 with TRBJ2-1; 8 positions match TRBD2. Germline V gene lookup returns CDR1 SGDLS and CDR2 YYNGEE. This CDR3 region has 15 residues. V lost 0 bases, J lost 7 bases, and 6 bases stayed unmatched. This CDR3 is CASSVDGRAGNEQFF. The CDR3 nucleotides read TGTGCCAGCAGCGTAGACGGGAGGGCCGGGAATGAGCAGTTCTTC.

In this sample, this clonotype turned up a few times. The chain joins TRBV20-1 to TRBJ2-3; D not resolved. CDR1 DFQATT and CDR2 SNEGSKA come from the germline V gene (reference sequence). V shed 5 bases and J shed 2 bases, with 11 bases lying between them. The CDR3 runs to 13 residues. This chain's CDR3 is CSASTGNTDTQYF. CDR3 DNA sequence: TGCAGTGCTTCGACTGGAAACACAGATACGCAGTATTTT.

There are many counts of this clonotype. V gene TRBV11-2 combines with J gene TRBJ2-7; D not certain. The CDR3 totals 15 residues. Trimming cost V 8 bases and J 2 bases, with 19 bases left between them. CDR1 is SGHAT and CDR2 is FQNNGV in the germline V gene. The CDR3 bases are TGTGCCAGCGCGTCGATAGCTGGCGTAACCTACGAGCAGTACTTC. It encodes CASASIAGVTYEQYF. Combining the CDR3 with reference TRBV11-2 and TRBJ2-7 gives the whole variable domain EAGVAQSPRYKIIEKRQSVAFWCNPISGHATLYWYQQILGQGPKLLIQFQNNGVVDDSQLPKDRFSAERLKGVDSTLKIQPAKLEDSAVYLCASASIAGVTYEQYFGPGTRLTVT.

Many counts were recorded for this clonotype. The rearrangement joins TRBV24-1 to TRBJ2-3; no definite D call. The CDR3 covers 15 residues. Germline CDR1 reads KGHDR; CDR2 reads SFDVKD. Trimming left V 3 bases short and J 2 bases short, with 11 bases between. In nucleotides, the CDR3 is TGTGCCACCAGTGATAGTGGTGAGGTCACAGATACGCAGTATTTT. It yields the protein CATSDSGEVTDTQYF.

This sequence joins TRBV25-1 and TRBJ2-7, with 12 bases fitting TRBD2. Per germline, CDR1 MGHDK and CDR2 SYGVNS. This CDR3 has 15 amino acids. The trim removed 3 bases at V and 4 bases at J, leaving 4 bases unmatched. The CDR3: CASSEPTSGGYEQYF. The CDR3 DNA reads as TGTGCCAGCAGTGAGCCAACTAGCGGGGGGTACGAGCAGTACTTC.

Concerning this clonotype itself: A much larger clone sits a single nucleotide away, making a read error possible. It is likely a read error, because the conserved phenylalanine at the end of the CDR3 is missing. The chain links TRBV11-2 to TRBJ2-1; D is perhaps TRBD2 (6 bases). The CDR3 covers 14 residues. The V and J ends lost 1 base and 6 bases respectively, with 10 bases between them. From germline, CDR1 is SGHAT and CDR2 FQNNGV. This chain's CDR3 is CASSLAGAANEQFC. The CDR3 DNA sequence: TGTGCCAGCAGCTTAGCGGGAGCGGCCAATGAGCAGTTCTGC.

This clonotype was seen a few times. The V call is TRBV18, the J call TRBJ2-7; D gene uncertain. The V end was cut by 1 base, the J end by 0 bases, with 7 bases between. The CDR3 is made up of 14 amino acids. Per germline, CDR1 KGHSH and CDR2 LQKENI. In DNA, the CDR3 is TGTGCCAGCTCACCACAGAGGAACTCCTACGAGCAGTACTTC. Encoded protein: CASSPQRNSYEQYF.

Many counts were recorded for this clonotype. The chain has TRBV25-1 and TRBJ2-5; D remains unclear. The CDR3 loop spans 11 amino acids. V was clipped by 5 bases and J by 7 bases, with 8 bases between them. Germline loops: CDR1 MGHDK, CDR2 SYGVNS. CDR3 in DNA: TGTGCCAGCAGTACCATTTTGACCCAGTACTTC. It yields the protein CASSTILTQYF.

This clonotype was seen repeatedly, ten times or more. This chain uses TRBV30 with TRBJ1-2, with D possibly being TRBD1 (5 bases). With 3 bases removed from V and 8 bases from J, the gap between germline ends came to 7 bases. Germline CDR1 is GTSNPN and CDR2 is SVGIG (reference sequence). The CDR3 length is 10 residues. CDR3 DNA sequence: TGTGCCTGGAGGAACAGGGGCTACACCTTC. This gives the protein CAWRNRGYTF.

The genes are TRBV28 and TRBJ2-6, with 8 positions matching TRBD1. The CDR3 contains 18 residues. CDR1 is MDHEN and CDR2 is SYDVKM in the germline V gene. V dropped 5 bases and J dropped 0; count of bases not matched to a gene: 9. The CDR3 loop reads CASSPLGQGTSGANVLTF. The CDR3 DNA sequence: TGTGCCAGCAGTCCCCTCGGACAGGGCACCTCTGGGGCCAACGTCCTGACTTTC.

The chain links TRBV29-1 to TRBJ2-3; 12 bases align to TRBD2. Germline V gives CDR1 SQVTM, CDR2 ANQGSEA. This CDR3 has 17 amino acids. Germline trimming cut 0 bases from V and 0 bases from J; bases unmatched to any gene: 4. The CDR3 DNA reads TGCAGCGTTGAAGAAGGAACTAGCGGGAGGAGCACAGATACGCAGTATTTT. It yields the protein CSVEEGTSGRSTDTQYF.

This clonotype was counted ten times or more. J is TRBJ1-1 and V is TRBV3-1, with D perhaps TRBD1 (5 bases). CDR3 length equals 14 residues. Germline CDR1 is LGHDT and CDR2 is YNNKEL (reference sequence). V was cut by 5 bases and J by 5 bases, with 15 bases left in between. CDR3 protein: CASSLVTGGTEAFF. The CDR3 nucleotides read TGTGCCAGCAGCTTGGTAACTGGGGGAACTGAAGCTTTCTTT.

This clonotype was detected a few times. CDR3 amino acids: CSARDGETTDTQYF. The DNA for the CDR3 is TGCAGTGCTAGAGACGGGGAAACCACAGATACGCAGTATTTT. This chain uses TRBV20-1 with TRBJ2-3, with D possibly TRBD2 on 5 matching bases. This CDR3 spans 14 amino acids. The germline V and J ends were trimmed by 0 bases and 2 bases, with 9 bases remaining between them. CDR1 is DFQATT and CDR2 is SNEGSKA in the germline V gene (reference sequence).

Ten or more counts support this clonotype. This chain links TRBV28 with TRBJ2-7; 7 bases match TRBD2. The length of the CDR3 is 12 residues. J was trimmed by 3 bases and V by 7 bases; bases with no gene match: 3. Looked up from germline, CDR1 is MDHEN and CDR2 is SYDVKM. DNA for the CDR3: TGTGCCAGCAAGACTAGCAACTACGAGCAGTACTTC. This gives the protein CASKTSNYEQYF.

V is TRBV5-4 and J is TRBJ1-1; D possibly corresponds to TRBD1 (6 bases). CDR1 SGHNT and CDR2 YYREEE come from the germline V gene (reference sequence). Trimming shortened V by 3 bases and J by 0 bases, and 12 bases separated the two germline ends. The CDR3 has 15 amino acids. The CDR3 loop is CASSSPRDMNTEAFF. For the CDR3, the DNA is TGTGCCAGCAGCTCACCCAGGGACATGAACACTGAAGCTTTCTTT.

This rearrangement joins TRBV9 to TRBJ1-2; TRBD1 agrees at 9 bases. Trimming took 3 bases from V and 6 from J; bases not matched to a gene: 9. The CDR3 is made up of 15 amino acids. The germline V gene has CDR1 SGDLS and CDR2 YYNGEE. For the CDR3, the DNA is TGTGCCAGCAGCGGGACAGGGGATCCGCGTGATGGCTACACCTTC. This codes for CASSGTGDPRDGYTF.

This clonotype was seen more than once but under ten times. The V call is TRBV24-1, the J call TRBJ2-2; 7 bases agree with TRBD1. The trim removed 2 bases at V and 3 bases at J, leaving 8 bases unmatched. From germline, CDR1 is KGHDR and CDR2 SFDVKD. This CDR3 spans 17 amino acids. The CDR3 here is CATSDSLGDRHTGELFF. The DNA of the CDR3 is TGTGCCACCAGTGATTCCCTCGGGGACAGACACACCGGGGAGCTGTTTTTT.